The clone carrying this T cell receptor beta chain appeared a few times. The TCRbeta library was prepared with unique molecular identifiers. TCRdb re-called the PCR reads with MiXCR, one entry per CDR3 protein. The sample has about 540,000 distinct CDR3 sequences, 15% to 20% seen once; the top ten hold 3.3%. This entry belongs to a study of T-cell reconstitution after alpha-beta-depleted transplantation in children. This CDR3 region has 13 residues. V was trimmed by 0 bases and J by 8 bases, leaving 8 bases between them. The germline V gene has CDR1 MNHNY and CDR2 SVGAGI (reference sequence). This specimen was PBMCs from the stem cell graft donor, taken from the stem cell graft. The chain links TRBV6-6 to TRBJ1-3, with D uncertain. The TCR originated in a human donor who donated a stem cell graft to a child with acute lymphoblastic leukemia. CDR3 sequence: CASSYSNRDTIYF. DNA for the CDR3: TGTGCCAGCAGTTACTCAAATAGAGACACCATATATTTT.